One TCR beta chain is described in this entry. Its matching antigen is unknown. A 5'RACE reaction primed in the constant segment made cDNA libraries of TCR alpha and TCR beta, and these carried sample barcodes and UMIs. A single record per CDR3 protein comes from TCRdb applying MiXCR to the 5' RACE reads. The sample shows some 130,000 distinct CDR3 sequences, more than 15% of them seen only once. Germline V gene lookup returns CDR1 SGHDT and CDR2 YYEEEE. The V and J ends lost 6 bases and 4 bases respectively, with 11 bases between them. The CDR3 runs to 12 residues. This specimen comes from a study of T-cell memory formation after mild COVID-19. Study-wide results and limits: Unconfirmed was the SARS-CoV-2 specificity of second-wave clones that peaked on day 37. Mostly located in CM and EM were contracting CD4+ clones, with contracting CD8+ clones located in EMRA.

The chain has TRBV5-6 and TRBJ2-7; D unclear. The sequence was collected from an adult woman who had mild COVID-19 (a few samples of this study predate the infection). Cell type and time point are not known. Material: PBMCs or a T cell subset sorted from them (not recorded which). The CDR3 here is CASTRTGYEQYF. Here the CDR3 DNA reads TGTGCCAGCACCCGAACTGGGTACGAGCAGTACTTC. Drawing the rest from reference TRBV5-6 and TRBJ2-7, the complete variable domain is DAGVTQSPTHLIKTRGQQVTLRCSPKSGHDTVSWYQQALGQGPQFIFQYYEEEERQRGNFPDRFSGHQFPNYSSELNVNALLLGDSALYLCASTRTGYEQYFGPGTRLTVT.